One sample yielded the 29 T cell receptor beta chains listed below, sequenced in a study of identifying expanded T cells in peripheral blood (dated by TCRdb to between 2018 and 2020). The protocol used for the library was the immunoSEQ multiplex PCR assay. Drawn from immuneACCESS, this table holds only the in-frame rearrangements with V and J called that TCRdb kept. Clones are partly lost; checked studies trace under half to an unresolved V gene and leave the rest unexplained. A total of 100,000 to 150,000 clones appear in this sample, 75% to 90% of them only once. The ten top clones hold approximately 8.9% of the sample. Sequencing was done on a sample of blood. All receptors come from a person aged 18 to 70 in good health.

This clone occurred a few times. This chain links TRBV29-1 with TRBJ1-3, with a tentative D call TRBD1 (5 bases). The germline V gene encodes CDR1 SQVTM and CDR2 ANQGSEA. V lost 6 bases to trimming and J lost 0 bases, with 12 bases between them. The CDR3 totals 14 residues. The CDR3 sequence is CSVGGSNSGNTIYF. As DNA, the CDR3 is TGCAGCGTCGGGGGTAGTAACTCTGGAAACACCATATATTTT.

The CDR3 is CASSVTGDRQPQHF. In DNA, the CDR3 is TGTGCCAGCAGCGTCACAGGGGACCGTCAGCCCCAGCATTTT. The chain joins TRBV9 to TRBJ1-5; 7 bases are shared with TRBD1. The junction had 5 bases not matched to a gene; V was cut back by 2 bases and J by 6 bases. This CDR3 has 14 amino acids. Looked up from germline, CDR1 is SGDLS and CDR2 is YYNGEE. Filled out from reference TRBV9 and TRBJ1-5, the complete variable domain reads DSGVTQTPKHLITATGQRVTLRCSPRSGDLSVYWYQQSLDQGLQFLIQYYNGEERAKGNILERFSAQQFPDLHSELNLSSLELGDSALYFCASSVTGDRQPQHFGDGTRLSIL.

A few counts support this clone. The chain has TRBV5-1 and TRBJ1-2, with D uncertain. Germline loops: CDR1 SGHRS, CDR2 YFSETQ. V was cut by 0 bases and J by 7 bases, with 13 bases left in between. CDR3 length: 14 residues. The CDR3 sequence: CASSLAAELGGYTF. In DNA form, the CDR3 reads TGCGCCAGCAGCTTGGCCGCGGAGCTGGGTGGCTACACCTTC.

The chain is built from TRBV5-6 and TRBJ1-2; the D gene is possibly TRBD1 (5 bases). CDR3 length: 15 residues. The ends were cut back, 0 bases at V and 4 bases at J, with 13 bases in the middle. Germline values: CDR1 SGHDT, CDR2 YYEEEE. CDR3 region: CASSLGSAGSYGYTF. CDR3 coding DNA: TGTGCCAGCAGCTTGGGCAGTGCAGGGAGCTATGGCTACACCTTC. Full variable domain (rest looked up from reference TRBV5-6 and TRBJ1-2): DAGVTQSPTHLIKTRGQQVTLRCSPKSGHDTVSWYQQALGQGPQFIFQYYEEEERQRGNFPDRFSGHQFPNYSSELNVNALLLGDSALYLCASSLGSAGSYGYTFGSGTRLTVV.

The chain uses TRBV19 and TRBJ2-4; weak D call: TRBD1 (5 bases). Germline V lookup: CDR1 LNHDA, CDR2 SQIVND (reference sequence). V lost 4 bases and J 2 bases, leaving 9 bases between the germline ends. The CDR3 extends over 14 amino acids. The CDR3 loop is CASSKSGTKNIQYF. The CDR3 DNA sequence: TGTGCCAGTAGTAAATCAGGGACCAAAAACATTCAGTACTTC. Filled out from reference TRBV19 and TRBJ2-4, the complete variable domain reads DGGITQSPKYLFRKEGQNVTLSCEQNLNHDAMYWYRQDPGQGLRLIYYSQIVNDFQKGDIAEGYSVSREKKESFPLTVTSAQKNPTAFYLCASSKSGTKNIQYFGAGTRLSVL.

This clone was observed once. The chain couples TRBV30 to TRBJ1-5; the D gene is possibly TRBD1 (5 bases). V gave up 0 bases and J gave up 0 bases, with 9 bases separating them. From germline, CDR1 is GTSNPN and CDR2 SVGIG (reference sequence). CDR3 length equals 15 residues. CDR3 in DNA: TGTGCCTGGAGTGTAGGGGTTAGTAGCAATCAGCCCCAGCATTTT. Encoded protein: CAWSVGVSSNQPQHF.

The chain uses TRBV18 and TRBJ2-5, with 11 bases fitting TRBD2. V lost 5 bases and J lost 5; bases outside the gene matches: 7. Germline V gives CDR1 KGHSH, CDR2 LQKENI. CDR3 size: 15 residues. The chain's CDR3 is CASSSLAGGTETQYF. The DNA of the CDR3 is TGTGCCAGCTCATCATTAGCGGGGGGGACGGAGACCCAGTACTTC. The variable domain in full, with the rest retrieved from reference TRBV18 and TRBJ2-5, is NAGVMQNPRHLVRRRGQEARLRCSPMKGHSHVYWYRQLPEEGLKFMVYLQKENIIDESGMPKERFSAEFPKEGPSILRIQQVVRGDSAAYFCASSSLAGGTETQYFGPGTRLLVL.

The chain uses TRBV5-1 and TRBJ1-4, with D unclear. CDR1 SGHRS and CDR2 YFSETQ come from the germline V gene. The CDR3 covers 14 residues. V lost 7 bases and J 5 bases, leaving 15 bases between the germline ends. This CDR3 reads CASSLTPANEKLFF. The CDR3 nucleotides are TGCGCCAGCTCTCTGACTCCGGCGAATGAAAAACTGTTTTTT.

V gene TRBV28 combines with J gene TRBJ2-7; no definite D call. This CDR3 comprises 13 residues. Deletions cut 2 bases from V and 6 bases from J, with 11 bases between. The germline CDR1 and CDR2 sequences are MDHEN and SYDVKM. For the CDR3, the DNA is TGTGCCAGCAGTTTAACACCTTGGTCCGAGCAGTACTTC. This translates into CASSLTPWSEQYF.

The chain employs TRBV2 and TRBJ2-7; TRBD1 or TRBD2 may be the D gene (5 bases each). Germline assignment: CDR1 SNHLY and CDR2 FYNNEI. This CDR3 region has 14 residues. With 1 base removed from V and 4 bases from J, the gap between germline ends came to 11 bases. The CDR3 here is CASSEGGTGYEQYF. CDR3 coding DNA: TGTGCCAGCAGTGAAGGAGGGACGGGGTACGAGCAGTACTTC.

This chain links TRBV5-4 with TRBJ2-3, with a tentative D call TRBD2 (5 bases). Between the trimmed V and J ends, which lost 0 bases and 2 bases, there was a span of 13 bases. This CDR3 region has 16 residues. Germline V gene lookup returns CDR1 SGHNT and CDR2 YYREEE (reference sequence). CDR3 region: CASSLVVSRDTDTQYF. The CDR3 DNA reads TGTGCCAGCAGCTTGGTCGTCTCCCGGGACACAGATACGCAGTATTTT.

The chain links TRBV11-2 to TRBJ1-3; 9 bases agree with TRBD1. V was pared by 2 bases and J by 4 bases, with 3 bases of the junction left unmatched. The CDR3 extends over 15 amino acids. The germline gives CDR1 SGHAT, CDR2 FQNNGV. CDR3 DNA: TGTGCCAGCAGCTTAACAGGGGGCAACGGAAACACCATATATTTT. This codes for CASSLTGGNGNTIYF.

The chain has TRBV11-2 and TRBJ2-1, with no clear D. The CDR3 covers 13 residues. V shed 5 bases and J shed 5 bases, with 10 bases lying between them. Germline CDR1 is SGHAT and CDR2 is FQNNGV. CDR3 region: CASSAGPNNEQFF. The CDR3 DNA reads TGTGCCAGCAGCGCCGGTCCCAACAATGAGCAGTTCTTC.

V and J are TRBV19 and TRBJ1-2; D is unresolved. The CDR3 loop spans 14 amino acids. Trimming took off 3 bases at V and 1 base at J, with 9 bases between the two ends. Germline V gene data show CDR1 as LNHDA and CDR2 as SQIVND (reference sequence). The CDR3 loop reads CASSIGVGNYGYTF. CDR3 nucleotide sequence: TGTGCCAGTAGTATCGGGGTGGGTAACTATGGCTACACCTTC.

This clone was observed a single time. The chain employs TRBV5-4 and TRBJ1-1; D not certain. The CDR3 has 14 residues. Per the germline V gene, CDR1 is SGHNT and CDR2 is YYREEE (reference sequence). Trimming cost V 4 bases and J 3 bases, with 13 bases left between them. The CDR3 DNA is TGTGCCAGCAGCCCGCCCCTTATACACACTGAAGCTTTCTTT. Protein product: CASSPPLIHTEAFF. The whole variable domain, filled in from reference TRBV5-4 and TRBJ1-1, reads ETGVTQSPTHLIKTRGQQVTLRCSSQSGHNTVSWYQQALGQGPQFIFQYYREEENGRGNFPPRFSGLQFPNYSSELNVNALELDDSALYLCASSPPLIHTEAFFGQGTRLTVV.

The chain recombines TRBV25-1 with TRBJ1-4; possible D gene TRBD1, 5 bases. Germline CDR1 reads MGHDK; CDR2 reads SYGVNS. CDR3 length equals 15 residues. The germline V and J ends were trimmed by 3 bases and 3 bases, with 11 bases remaining between them. CDR3 residues: CASSDGRGANEKLFF. CDR3 bases: TGTGCCAGCAGTGATGGTAGGGGAGCTAATGAAAAACTGTTTTTT.

This clone was detected only once. The chain couples TRBV28 to TRBJ2-1, with D unclear. The V gene's germline CDR1 is MDHEN and CDR2 SYDVKM. V was pared by 3 bases and J by 8 bases, with 11 bases between. The CDR3 is made up of 13 amino acids. The CDR3 DNA reads TGTGCCAGCAGTTTTGGATCTGTGGATGAGCAGTTCTTC. It encodes CASSFGSVDEQFF.

The chain uses TRBV28 and TRBJ2-6; D remains unclear. V was cut by 5 bases and J by 4 bases, with 3 bases left in between. The length of the CDR3 is 12 residues. The V gene's germline CDR1 is MDHEN and CDR2 SYDVKM. The CDR3 reads CASSVGANVLTF. The DNA of the CDR3 is TGTGCCAGCAGTGTGGGGGCCAACGTCCTGACTTTC. The complete variable domain, with remaining parts taken from reference TRBV28 and TRBJ2-6, reads DVKVTQSSRYLVKRTGEKVFLECVQDMDHENMFWYRQDPGLGLRLIYFSYDVKMKEKGDIPEGYSVSREKKERFSLILESASTNQTSMYLCASSVGANVLTFGAGSRLTVL.

V usage is TRBV7-9 and J usage is TRBJ1-1, with 7 bases identical to TRBD1. The CDR3 sequence is 14 residues long. V lost 5 bases to trimming and J lost 0 bases; unmatched junction nucleotides: 3. Germline values: CDR1 SEHNR, CDR2 FQNEAQ (reference sequence). CDR3 region: CASSMTGLNTEAFF. The CDR3 DNA reads TGTGCCAGCAGCATGACAGGGTTGAACACTGAAGCTTTCTTT.

V usage is TRBV5-4 and J usage is TRBJ2-7, with D maybe TRBD1 (6 bases). The CDR3 is made up of 14 amino acids. Trimming stripped 4 bases from V and 2 bases from J, with 13 bases between. Germline CDR1 SGHNT, CDR2 YYREEE (reference sequence). CDR3: CASSRRDTPYEQYF. DNA for the CDR3: TGTGCCAGCAGCCGCCGGGACACACCCTACGAGCAGTACTTC.

The V call is TRBV2, the J call TRBJ1-2, with 7 bases fitting TRBD1. The ends lost 1 base at V and 6 bases at J; junction bases unmatched: 8. CDR1 and CDR2 from the germline V gene are SNHLY and FYNNEI. There are 15 residues in the CDR3. The CDR3 nucleotides read TGTGCCAGCAGTGAAGGTGGAGGGGGCAGGCATGGCTACACCTTC. Protein sequence: CASSEGGGGRHGYTF.

The chain links TRBV2 to TRBJ2-1; no clear D gene. CDR3 length: 14 amino acids. V shed 6 bases and J shed 8 bases, with 17 bases lying between them. CDR1 and CDR2 from the germline V gene are SNHLY and FYNNEI. CDR3 coding DNA: TGTGCCAGCAGGGTCCGTCTCCACGACGATGAGCAGTTCTTC. Translating gives CASRVRLHDDEQFF.

This clone showed up just a few times. The rearrangement uses TRBV11-3 and TRBJ2-7; 7 bases line up with TRBD2. The CDR3 loop spans 16 amino acids. Germline CDR1 SGHNT, CDR2 YENEEA. V gave up 0 bases and J gave up 4 bases; unmatched junction bases: 9. CDR3 protein: CASSLDRGRERYEQYF. In DNA form, the CDR3 reads TGTGCCAGCAGCTTAGATCGAGGGCGGGAGAGATACGAGCAGTACTTC.

CDR3 coding DNA: TGTGCCAGCAGTGAATCCCGGAGCCAAGAGACCCAGTACTTC. Translating gives CASSESRSQETQYF. The J gene is TRBJ2-5, the V gene TRBV25-1; D gene unclear. The CDR3 sequence is 14 residues long. V lost 1 base, J lost 1 base, and 7 bases lay in between. The germline V gene has CDR1 MGHDK and CDR2 SYGVNS.

The chain carries TRBV29-1 and TRBJ2-7, with TRBD2 matching 7 bases. The CDR3 is made up of 13 amino acids. With V trimmed by 4 bases and J by 1 base, 4 bases remained unmatched. Germline-derived CDR1 and CDR2 are SQVTM and ANQGSEA. This CDR3 is CSVVRGGSYEQYF. DNA for the CDR3: TGCAGCGTTGTCCGCGGGGGATCCTACGAGCAGTACTTC.

On this clone: An end of the junction does not agree with germline; a read error may underlie this. The chain combines TRBV7-9 with TRBJ1-5, with D perhaps matching TRBD1 (5 bases). The CDR3 spans 15 residues. Looked up from germline, CDR1 is SEHNR and CDR2 is FQNEAQ (reference sequence). For the CDR3, the DNA is TGTACCAGCAGCTCCCAGGGACCCCTCCATCAGCCCCAGCATTTT. Translating it yields CTSSSQGPLHQPQHF. Full variable domain (missing parts from reference TRBV7-9 and TRBJ1-5): DTGVSQNPRHKITKRGQNVTFRCDPISEHNRLYWYRQTLGQGPEFLTYFQNEAQLEKSRLLSDRFSAERPKGSFSTLEIQRTEQGDSAMYLCTSSSQGPLHQPQHFGDGTRLSIL.

The chain recombines TRBV19 with TRBJ1-5, with TRBD1 as a possible D gene (5 bases). The V end was cut by 3 bases, the J end by 3 bases, with 12 bases between. The V gene's germline CDR1 is LNHDA and CDR2 SQIVND (reference sequence). This CDR3 has 15 residues. CDR3 nucleotide sequence: TGTGCCAGTAGTATCGAGGGGCGATCCAATCAGCCCCAGCATTTT. The encoded protein is CASSIEGRSNQPQHF.

This clone was recorded only once. The rearrangement links TRBV25-1 to TRBJ1-3, with 8 bases matching TRBD1. The CDR3 covers 15 residues. The J segment lost 3 bases and the V segment lost 7 bases, leaving 8 bases of the junction unmatched. CDR1 MGHDK and CDR2 SYGVNS come from the germline V gene. The CDR3 nucleotides read TGTGCCAGCAAAACAACAGGGGGTTATGGAAACACCATATATTTT. This translates into CASKTTGGYGNTIYF. The full variable domain, in which reference TRBV25-1 and TRBJ1-3 provide the parts outside the CDR3, is EADIYQTPRYLVIGTGKKITLECSQTMGHDKMYWYQQDPGMELHLIHYSYGVNSTEKGDLSSESTVSRIRTEHFPLTLESARPSHTSQYLCASKTTGGYGNTIYFGEGSWLTVV.

As to this clone: Other DNA sequences of this sample code for an identical CDR3. The J gene is TRBJ2-7, the V gene TRBV28; 11 bases are a match to TRBD2. Trimming at V came to 2 bases and at J to 4 bases, leaving 1 base not matched to a gene. CDR1 is MDHEN, CDR2 SYDVKM, per germline. The CDR3 has 14 amino acids. CDR3 protein: CASSLGTSGYEQYF. CDR3 DNA: TGTGCCAGCAGTTTAGGGACTAGCGGTTACGAGCAGTACTTC.